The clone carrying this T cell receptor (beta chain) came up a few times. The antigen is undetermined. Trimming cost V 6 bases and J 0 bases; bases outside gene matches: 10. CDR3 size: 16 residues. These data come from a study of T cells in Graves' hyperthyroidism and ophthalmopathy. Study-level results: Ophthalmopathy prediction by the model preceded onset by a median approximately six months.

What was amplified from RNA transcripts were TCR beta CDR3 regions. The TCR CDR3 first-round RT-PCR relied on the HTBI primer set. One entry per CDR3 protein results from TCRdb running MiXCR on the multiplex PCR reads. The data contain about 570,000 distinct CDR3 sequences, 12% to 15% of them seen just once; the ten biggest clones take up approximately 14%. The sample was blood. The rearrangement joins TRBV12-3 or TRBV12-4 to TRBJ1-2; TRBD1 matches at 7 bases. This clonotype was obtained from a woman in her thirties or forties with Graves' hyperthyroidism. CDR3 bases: TGTGCCAGCAGCTTCCCCCGGGACAGATCTAACTATGGCTACACCTTC. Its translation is CASSFPRDRSNYGYTF.